A selection of T cell receptor beta chains follows, all from one sample in a study of shared T cell receptors in the human thymus. This table comes from immunoSEQ multiplex PCR, and its TCRdb copy is limited to in-frame clones, with some not included. The profile shows more than 550,000 clones, 80% to 90% of them singletons. The same sample was also used in a study of human thymus T cells.

The sample was thymocytes. These receptors came from a girl less than two years old with a congenital heart defect. The CDR3 runs from the conserved cysteine through the conserved F or W. Each record gives: clone size, J gene, V gene, CDR3 protein. Only some rows state a clone size, as once, few, many or a class for expanded clones.

clone size: -; J gene: TRBJ2-3; V gene: TRBV23-1; CDR3 protein: CASSALTASTDTQYF
clone size: -; J gene: TRBJ2-5; V gene: TRBV7-9; CDR3 protein: CASSLRGTGPLQETQYF
clone size: -; J gene: TRBJ1-1; V gene: TRBV28; CDR3 protein: CASSSTVNTEAFF
clone size: -; J gene: TRBJ2-5; V gene: TRBV7-2; CDR3 protein: CASSFKGTGGETQYF
clone size: -; J gene: TRBJ1-2; V gene: TRBV28; CDR3 protein: CASSLCTALTTGGYTF
clone size: -; J gene: TRBJ1-4; V gene: TRBV6-1; CDR3 protein: CASSALFGDRLRKLFF
clone size: -; J gene: TRBJ2-2; V gene: TRBV25-1; CDR3 protein: CASSIPGTGGAGGELFF
clone size: once; J gene: TRBJ1-4; V gene: TRBV5-1; CDR3 protein: CASSSGGSDEKLFF
clone size: -; J gene: TRBJ2-1; V gene: TRBV19; CDR3 protein: CASSIGGTGSSYNEQFF
clone size: -; J gene: TRBJ2-1; V gene: TRBV5-6; CDR3 protein: CASSLDSGTTRSHNEQFF
clone size: -; J gene: TRBJ2-5; V gene: TRBV5-1; CDR3 protein: CASSLGQGAGGQYF
clone size: -; J gene: TRBJ1-5; V gene: TRBV19; CDR3 protein: CASSIAAGAYNQPQHF
clone size: once; J gene: TRBJ1-3; V gene: TRBV2; CDR3 protein: CASSEALGQPSGNTIYF
clone size: -; J gene: TRBJ1-4; V gene: TRBV7-9; CDR3 protein: CASSLPTGTPNEKLFF
clone size: once; J gene: TRBJ1-1; V gene: TRBV4-1; CDR3 protein: CASSQGGPNTEAFF
clone size: -; J gene: TRBJ1-1; V gene: TRBV4-3; CDR3 protein: CASSQEYKGQGVFEAFF
clone size: -; J gene: TRBJ1-5; V gene: TRBV5-1; CDR3 protein: CASSLGPTANQPQHF
clone size: once; J gene: TRBJ1-4; V gene: TRBV10-1; CDR3 protein: CASSATATGFGEKLFF
clone size: -; J gene: TRBJ2-1; V gene: TRBV7-9; CDR3 protein: CASSLRGTGDNEQFF
clone size: -; J gene: TRBJ2-5; V gene: TRBV7-9; CDR3 protein: CASSLGGTSGGQETQYF
clone size: few; J gene: TRBJ2-3; V gene: TRBV28; CDR3 protein: CASSWDSDTQYF
clone size: -; J gene: TRBJ1-2; V gene: TRBV2; CDR3 protein: CASSTSASYGYTF
clone size: -; J gene: TRBJ2-1; V gene: TRBV11-2; CDR3 protein: CASSLGPGSYNNEQFF